The rows below give T cell receptor beta chains drawn from one sample of a study of OX40 agonist ivuxolimab in advanced cancers. The method was immunoSEQ multiplex PCR; TCRdb's version includes in-frame clones alone and lacks a portion of them. This table holds roughly 80,000 clones, 93% found once. Source: CD4+ or CD8+ T cells sorted from blood, taken in a trial of the OX40 agonist ivuxolimab. Every receptor here comes from an adult with an advanced solid tumor such as melanoma, head and neck, liver or kidney cancer. Both conserved end residues are part of each CDR3. Fields, in order: clone size, V gene, J gene, D gene, CDR3 protein, CDR3 DNA. The D gene is left open where the match is weak. Clone size is not always given. Where it is, it says once, few, many or a class for expanded clones.

>-|TRBV19|TRBJ2-7|TRBD1
CASSVGDSHSYEQYF
TGTGCCAGTAGTGTCGGGGACAGCCACTCCTACGAGCAGTACTTC
>-|TRBV14|TRBJ1-6|-
CASSQDPIPTVHNSPLHF
TGTGCCAGCAGCCAAGACCCCATCCCGACAGTCCATAATTCACCCCTCCACTTT
>-|TRBV5-1|TRBJ1-1|TRBD1
CASSGTGWDTEAFF
TGCGCCAGCAGCGGGACAGGGTGGGACACTGAAGCTTTCTTT
>-|TRBV18|TRBJ1-4|-
CASSLRLDLPLGEKLFF
TGTGCCAGCTCACTACGCCTGGACCTCCCATTGGGTGAAAAACTGTTTTTT
>-|TRBV7-3|TRBJ2-1|-
CASSLSTSEQFF
TGTGCCAGCAGCCTGTCGACTAGTGAGCAGTTCTTC
>-|TRBV5-1|TRBJ2-1|TRBD2
CASSLESGGNYNEQFF
TGCGCCAGCAGCTTGGAAAGCGGGGGAAACTACAATGAGCAGTTCTTC
>-|TRBV19|TRBJ1-1|-
CASSPDSGRTEAFF
TGTGCCAGTAGTCCGGACAGTGGGAGGACTGAAGCTTTCTTT
>-|TRBV19|TRBJ2-1|-
CASSIRAGFYNEQFF
TGTGCCAGTAGTATCAGGGCAGGGTTCTACAATGAGCAGTTCTTC
>-|TRBV14|TRBJ2-1|TRBD2
CASSEGLASEQFF
TGTGCCAGCAGCGAGGGACTAGCGAGTGAGCAGTTCTTC
>once|TRBV28|TRBJ1-1|-
CASSSERNTEAFF
TGTGCCAGCAGTTCGGAGAGGAACACTGAAGCTTTCTTT
>-|TRBV27|TRBJ1-4|-
CASSFLGTDEKLFF
TGTGCCAGCAGTTTCCTCGGGACGGATGAAAAACTGTTTTTT
>-|TRBV7-9|TRBJ2-3|TRBD2
CASSHGASGRLGTDTQYF
TGTGCCAGCAGCCACGGGGCTAGCGGGAGGTTGGGCACAGATACGCAGTATTTT
>once|TRBV15|TRBJ2-2|-
CATSPGRGSGELFF
TGTGCCACCAGCCCCGGCCGGGGATCCGGGGAGCTGTTTTTT
>-|TRBV7-9|TRBJ2-7|TRBD1
CASSDDGTGGSEQYF
TGTGCCAGCAGCGACGACGGGACAGGGGGGTCCGAGCAGTACTTC
>-|TRBV7-9|TRBJ2-7|TRBD1
CASSSKTGEQRNEQYF
TGTGCCAGCAGCTCGAAGACAGGGGAACAAAGGAACGAGCAGTACTTC
>-|TRBV5-1|TRBJ1-1|TRBD1
CASSPTGGMNTELAFF
TGCGCCAGCAGCCCGACAGGGGGCATGAACACTGAATTAGCTTTCTTT
>-|TRBV7-6|TRBJ2-1|-
CASSHTDGSSYNEQFF
TGTGCCAGCAGCCATACGGACGGGAGCTCCTACAATGAGCAGTTCTTC
>-|TRBV4-3|TRBJ2-7|TRBD2
CASSQGLAGAPYEQYF
TGCGCCAGCAGCCAAGGGTTAGCGGGAGCGCCCTACGAGCAGTACTTC
>-|TRBV15|TRBJ2-2|-
CATSRDFEANTGELFF
TGTGCCACCAGCCGCGACTTTGAGGCTAACACCGGGGAGCTGTTTTTT
>few|TRBV27|TRBJ1-1|-
CASSPTGPTEAFF
TGTGCCAGCAGTCCAACAGGGCCCACTGAAGCTTTCTTT
>-|TRBV4-3|TRBJ2-3|-
CASSQDPNTDTQYF
TGCGCCAGCAGCCAAGATCCTAACACAGATACGCAGTATTTT
>-|TRBV29-1|TRBJ2-1|-
CSVVIVFVVDEQFF
TGCAGCGTTGTAATAGTTTTTGTGGTTGATGAGCAGTTCTTC